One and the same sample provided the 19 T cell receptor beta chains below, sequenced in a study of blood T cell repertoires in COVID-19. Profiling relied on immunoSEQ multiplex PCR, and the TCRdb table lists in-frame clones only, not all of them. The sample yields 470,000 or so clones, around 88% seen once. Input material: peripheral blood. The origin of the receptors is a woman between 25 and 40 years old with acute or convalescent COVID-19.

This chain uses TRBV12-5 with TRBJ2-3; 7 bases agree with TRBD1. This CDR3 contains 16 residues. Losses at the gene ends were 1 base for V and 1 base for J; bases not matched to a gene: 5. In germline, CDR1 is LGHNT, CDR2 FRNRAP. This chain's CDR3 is CASGLGDRAGTDTQYF. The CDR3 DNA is TGTGCTAGTGGTTTGGGTGACAGGGCGGGCACAGATACGCAGTATTTT.

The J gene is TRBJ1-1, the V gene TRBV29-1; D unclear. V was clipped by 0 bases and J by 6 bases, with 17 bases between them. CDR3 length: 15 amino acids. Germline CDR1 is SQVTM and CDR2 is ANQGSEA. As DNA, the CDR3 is TGCAGCGTTGAAGATTATCGCCCCAGCGGTGCTGAAGCTTTCTTT. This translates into CSVEDYRPSGAEAFF.

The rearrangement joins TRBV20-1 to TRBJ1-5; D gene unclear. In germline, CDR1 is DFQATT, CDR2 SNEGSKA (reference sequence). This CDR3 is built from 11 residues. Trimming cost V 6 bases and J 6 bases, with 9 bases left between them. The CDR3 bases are TGCAGTGCCGGGGTAGGTCAGCCCCAGCATTTT. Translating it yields CSAGVGQPQHF.

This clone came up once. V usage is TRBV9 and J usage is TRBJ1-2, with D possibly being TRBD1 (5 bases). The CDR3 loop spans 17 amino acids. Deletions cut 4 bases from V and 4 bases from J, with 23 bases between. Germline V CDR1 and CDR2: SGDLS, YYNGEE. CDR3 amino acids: CASSLRGEDMWGYGYTF. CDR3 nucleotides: TGTGCCAGCAGCTTGCGGGGGGAAGATATGTGGGGCTATGGCTACACCTTC.

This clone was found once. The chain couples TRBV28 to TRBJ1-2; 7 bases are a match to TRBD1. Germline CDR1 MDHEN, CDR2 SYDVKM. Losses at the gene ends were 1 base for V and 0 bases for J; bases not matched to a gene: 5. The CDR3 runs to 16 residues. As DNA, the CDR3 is TGTGCCAGCAGTTTATTCAGGGGGAAGACTAACTATGGCTACACCTTC. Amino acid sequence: CASSLFRGKTNYGYTF.

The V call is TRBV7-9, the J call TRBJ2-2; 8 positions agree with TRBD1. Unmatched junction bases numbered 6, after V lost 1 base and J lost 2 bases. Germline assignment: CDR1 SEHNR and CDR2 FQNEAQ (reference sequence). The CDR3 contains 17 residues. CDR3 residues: CASSLGNRGSNTGELFF. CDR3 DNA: TGTGCCAGCAGCTTAGGTAACAGGGGGTCCAACACCGGGGAGCTGTTTTTT. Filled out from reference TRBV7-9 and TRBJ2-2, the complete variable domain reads DTGVSQNPRHKITKRGQNVTFRCDPISEHNRLYWYRQTLGQGPEFLTYFQNEAQLEKSRLLSDRFSAERPKGSFSTLEIQRTEQGDSAMYLCASSLGNRGSNTGELFFGEGSRLTVL.

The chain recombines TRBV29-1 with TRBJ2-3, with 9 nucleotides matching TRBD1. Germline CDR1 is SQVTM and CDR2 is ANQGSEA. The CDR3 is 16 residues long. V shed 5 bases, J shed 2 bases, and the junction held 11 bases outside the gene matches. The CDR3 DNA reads TGCAGCGTTCACGGAATGACAGGGGGATTCACAGATACGCAGTATTTT. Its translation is CSVHGMTGGFTDTQYF.

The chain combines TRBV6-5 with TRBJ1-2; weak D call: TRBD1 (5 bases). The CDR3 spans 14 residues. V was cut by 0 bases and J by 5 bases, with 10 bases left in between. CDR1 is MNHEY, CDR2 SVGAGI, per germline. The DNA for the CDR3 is TGTGCCAGCAGTTACTCGAGGACAAGTTATGGCTACACCTTC. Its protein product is CASSYSRTSYGYTF.

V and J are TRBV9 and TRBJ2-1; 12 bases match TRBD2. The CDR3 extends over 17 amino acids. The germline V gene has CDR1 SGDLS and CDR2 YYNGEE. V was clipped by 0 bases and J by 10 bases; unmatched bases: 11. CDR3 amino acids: CASSVGLAGEYRGEQFF. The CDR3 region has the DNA TGTGCCAGCAGCGTAGGACTAGCGGGAGAATATAGAGGGGAGCAGTTCTTC.

The CDR3 DNA reads TGTGCCAGCAGTTACTTTAGCTCTGGAAACACCATATATTTT. This gives the protein CASSYFSSGNTIYF. This rearrangement joins TRBV6-6 to TRBJ1-3; no definite D call. Germline V gene lookup returns CDR1 MNHNY and CDR2 SVGAGI (reference sequence). Trimming left V 1 base short and J 0 bases short, with 4 bases between. CDR3 length: 14 amino acids.

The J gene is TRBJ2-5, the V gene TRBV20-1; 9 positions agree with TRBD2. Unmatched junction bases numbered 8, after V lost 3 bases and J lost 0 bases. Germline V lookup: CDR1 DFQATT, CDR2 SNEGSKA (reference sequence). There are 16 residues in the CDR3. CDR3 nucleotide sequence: TGCAGTGCTAGTCTGCTAGCGGGGATGTACCAAGAGACCCAGTACTTC. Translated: CSASLLAGMYQETQYF.

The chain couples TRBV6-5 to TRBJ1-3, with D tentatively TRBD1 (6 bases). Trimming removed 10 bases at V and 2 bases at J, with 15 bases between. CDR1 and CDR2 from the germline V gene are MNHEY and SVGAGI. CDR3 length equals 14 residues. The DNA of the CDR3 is TGTGCCACGGCATCAGGGGTCGCTGGAAACACCATATATTTT. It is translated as CATASGVAGNTIYF.

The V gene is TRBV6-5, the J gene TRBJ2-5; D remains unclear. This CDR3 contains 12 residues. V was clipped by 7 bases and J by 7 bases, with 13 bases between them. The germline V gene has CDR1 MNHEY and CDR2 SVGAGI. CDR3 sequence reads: CASTTPPGTQYF. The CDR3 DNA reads TGTGCCAGCACCACACCGCCAGGGACCCAGTACTTC.

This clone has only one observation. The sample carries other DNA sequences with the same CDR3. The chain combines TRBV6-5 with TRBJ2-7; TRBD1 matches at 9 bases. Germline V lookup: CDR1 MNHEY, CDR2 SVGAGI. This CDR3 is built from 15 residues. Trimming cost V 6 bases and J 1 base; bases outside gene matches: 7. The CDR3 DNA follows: TGTGCCAGCAGCCACCGTGACAGGGGGTCCTACGAGCAGTACTTC. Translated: CASSHRDRGSYEQYF.

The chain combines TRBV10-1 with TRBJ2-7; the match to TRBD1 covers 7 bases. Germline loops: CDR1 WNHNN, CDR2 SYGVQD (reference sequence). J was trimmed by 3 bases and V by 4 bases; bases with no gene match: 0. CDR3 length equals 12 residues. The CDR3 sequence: CASSGDSYEQYF. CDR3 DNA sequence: TGCGCCAGCAGTGGGGACAGCTACGAGCAGTACTTC.

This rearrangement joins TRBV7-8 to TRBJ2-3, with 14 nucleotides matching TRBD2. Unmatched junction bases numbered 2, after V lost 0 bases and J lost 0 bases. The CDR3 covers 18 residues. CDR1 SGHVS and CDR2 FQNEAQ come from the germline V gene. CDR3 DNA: TGTGCCAGCAGCTTAGCGGGACTAGCGGGAGACAGCACAGATACGCAGTATTTT. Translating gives CASSLAGLAGDSTDTQYF.

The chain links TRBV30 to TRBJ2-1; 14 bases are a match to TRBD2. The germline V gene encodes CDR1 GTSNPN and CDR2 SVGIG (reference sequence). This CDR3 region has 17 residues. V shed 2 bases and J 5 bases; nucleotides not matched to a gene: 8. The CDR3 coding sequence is TGTGCCTGGAGTTCAGCGAGGACTAGCGGGGGGAACAATGAGCAGTTCTTC. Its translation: CAWSSARTSGGNNEQFF. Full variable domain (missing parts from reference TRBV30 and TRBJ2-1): SQTIHQWPATLVQPVGSPLSLECTVEGTSNPNLYWYRQAAGRGLQLLFYSVGIGQISSEVPQNLSASRPQDRQFILSSKKLLLSDSGFYLCAWSSARTSGGNNEQFFGPGTRLTVL.

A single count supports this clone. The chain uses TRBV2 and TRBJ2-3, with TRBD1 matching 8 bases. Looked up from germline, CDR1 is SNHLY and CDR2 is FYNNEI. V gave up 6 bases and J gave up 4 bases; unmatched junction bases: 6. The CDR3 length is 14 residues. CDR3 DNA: TGTGCCAGCAGCAGGACAGGGCTGGCAGATACGCAGTATTTT. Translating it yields CASSRTGLADTQYF.

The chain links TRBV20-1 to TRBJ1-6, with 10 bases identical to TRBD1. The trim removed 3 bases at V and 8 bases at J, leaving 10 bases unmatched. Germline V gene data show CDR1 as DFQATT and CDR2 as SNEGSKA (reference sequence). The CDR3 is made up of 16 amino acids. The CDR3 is CSASRNPGQGHSPLHF. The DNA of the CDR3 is TGCAGTGCTAGTAGGAACCCGGGACAGGGGCATTCACCCCTCCACTTT.